Presented here are 29 T cell receptor beta chains from one specimen sequenced in a study of blood T cell repertoires in COVID-19 (dated by TCRdb to about 2020). Library preparation employed the immunoSEQ multiplex PCR assay. What TCRdb holds here is the immuneACCESS table cut down to in-frame rearrangements. Part of the clones is not present; checked against another copy, under half of the missing clones reflect an unresolved V gene, and the others are unexplained. Counted in this sample were around 280,000 clones; roughly 85% of them appeared once. The ten largest clones take up 6% to 6.5% of the sample. The sequencing sample was made of PBMCs or T cells enriched from blood (not recorded which). Receptors originate from a woman aged 40 to 50 who had recovered from COVID-19.

The V call is TRBV2, the J call TRBJ2-1, with TRBD2 identical over 7 bases. This CDR3 comprises 15 residues. The trim removed 3 bases at V and 3 bases at J, leaving 5 bases unmatched. Germline values: CDR1 SNHLY, CDR2 FYNNEI. The CDR3 DNA follows: TGTGCCAGCAGTGACTCTAGCGGATTCTACAATGAGCAGTTCTTC. Its translation: CASSDSSGFYNEQFF.

This clone has just one count. CDR3 loop: CASSQATGGYGYTF. CDR3 sequence (DNA): TGCGCCAGCAGCCAAGCGACAGGGGGCTATGGCTACACCTTC. The V call is TRBV4-1, the J call TRBJ1-2; 9 nucleotides agree with TRBD1. Germline lookup yields CDR1 MGHRA and CDR2 YSYEKL. J was trimmed by 4 bases and V by 1 base; bases with no gene match: 1. The CDR3 has 14 amino acids.

A few counts support this clone. The chain employs TRBV7-9 and TRBJ1-4; D might be TRBD1 (6 bases). Germline V lookup: CDR1 SEHNR, CDR2 FQNEAQ (reference sequence). The length of the CDR3 is 15 residues. V lost 2 bases and J 3 bases, leaving 10 bases between the germline ends. DNA of the CDR3: TGTGCCAGCAGCTTAACGACAGGTGCTAATGAAAAACTGTTTTTT. The encoded protein is CASSLTTGANEKLFF.

The V and J genes are TRBV15 and TRBJ1-5; D remains unclear. The length of the CDR3 is 15 residues. The V and J ends lost 0 bases and 4 bases respectively, with 10 bases between them. Per germline, CDR1 LNHNV and CDR2 YYDKDF (reference sequence). In nucleotides, the CDR3 is TGTGCCACCAGCAGAGATAGGCCGGGGAATCAGCCCCAGCATTTT. It translates to CATSRDRPGNQPQHF.

The CDR3 loop is CASRTSENTGELFF. CDR3 in DNA: TGTGCCAGCAGGACTAGCGAGAACACCGGGGAGCTGTTTTTT. The chain has TRBV27 and TRBJ2-2, with 8 nucleotides matching TRBD2. The CDR3 spans 14 residues. V lost 6 bases to trimming and J lost 1 base; unmatched junction nucleotides: 1. The germline V gene has CDR1 MNHEY and CDR2 SMNVEV (reference sequence).

The chain combines TRBV24-1 with TRBJ2-2; 7 nucleotides agree with TRBD2. The CDR3 is 16 residues long. Trimming cost V 1 base and J 3 bases; bases outside gene matches: 4. Germline V gene sequence: CDR1 KGHDR, CDR2 SFDVKD. CDR3: CATSDLGGSHTGELFF. CDR3 in DNA: TGTGCCACCAGTGATTTAGGCGGGAGTCACACCGGGGAGCTGTTTTTT.

The chain carries TRBV7-2 and TRBJ2-3, with TRBD1 identical over 9 bases. V trimming: 4 bases; J trimming: 6 bases; junction bases outside the gene matches: 8. Germline V CDR1 and CDR2: SGHTA, FQGNSA. CDR3 length equals 15 residues. The CDR3 DNA reads as TGTGCCAGCAGCTCCCCCTGGACAGGGGCTGATACGCAGTATTTT. This encodes CASSSPWTGADTQYF.

The V gene is TRBV5-6, the J gene TRBJ2-1; 16 positions match TRBD2. CDR1 and CDR2 (germline): SGHDT, YYEEEE. CDR3 length: 18 residues. V lost 3 bases, J lost 2 bases, and 5 bases stayed unmatched. In DNA, the CDR3 is TGTGCCAGCAGCTCCGGGACTAGCGGGAGGGCAACCTACAATGAGCAGTTCTTC. This sequence encodes CASSSGTSGRATYNEQFF.

The V and J genes are TRBV7-2 and TRBJ1-2, with TRBD1 as a possible D gene (6 bases). The CDR3 is made up of 14 amino acids. The V end lost 1 base, the J end lost 4 bases, and 10 bases lay between the germline ends. Germline loops: CDR1 SGHTA, CDR2 FQGNSA. CDR3 in amino acids: CASSLGRDTYGYTF. CDR3 nucleotide sequence: TGTGCCAGCAGCTTAGGTCGGGACACCTATGGCTACACCTTC.

The chain uses TRBV5-4 and TRBJ2-3; 9 positions match TRBD2. In germline, CDR1 is SGHNT, CDR2 YYREEE (reference sequence). The junction had 8 bases not matched to a gene; V was cut back by 6 bases and J by 3 bases. There are 15 residues in the CDR3. CDR3 sequence (DNA): TGTGCCAGCATGACGCGGGAGGGCCTTACAGATACGCAGTATTTT. Its protein product is CASMTREGLTDTQYF. The whole variable domain, filled in from reference TRBV5-4 and TRBJ2-3, reads ETGVTQSPTHLIKTRGQQVTLRCSSQSGHNTVSWYQQALGQGPQFIFQYYREEENGRGNFPPRFSGLQFPNYSSELNVNALELDDSALYLCASMTREGLTDTQYFGPGTRLTVL.

The genes are TRBV10-2 and TRBJ1-5; perhaps TRBD1 as D (5 bases). In germline, CDR1 is WSHSY, CDR2 SAAADI. The CDR3 contains 16 residues. With 0 bases removed from V and 1 base from J, the gap between germline ends came to 10 bases. The CDR3 sequence is CASSESLTVSNQPQHF. DNA for the CDR3: TGCGCCAGCAGTGAGTCCCTGACAGTGAGCAATCAGCCCCAGCATTTT.

The chain uses TRBV12-3 or TRBV12-4 and TRBJ1-1, with TRBD1 matching over 7 bases. With V trimmed by 5 bases and J by 11 bases, 8 bases remained unmatched. The CDR3 is made up of 12 amino acids. Here the CDR3 DNA reads TGTGCCAGCAGTCCGGGACAGCCCGTGGCTTTCTTT. It specifies CASSPGQPVAFF.

The chain recombines TRBV28 with TRBJ1-5; 8 bases align to TRBD1. Germline values: CDR1 MDHEN, CDR2 SYDVKM. Trimming took 5 bases from V and 9 from J; bases not matched to a gene: 6. The CDR3 loop spans 13 amino acids. The DNA for the CDR3 is TGTGCCAGCAGTCGACAGGGGTCACGGCCCCAGCATTTT. Protein sequence: CASSRQGSRPQHF.

This clone occurred once. The V gene is TRBV19, the J gene TRBJ2-7, with 9 nucleotides matching TRBD1. The CDR3 contains 13 residues. Per germline, CDR1 LNHDA and CDR2 SQIVND (reference sequence). V was clipped by 5 bases and J by 7 bases; unmatched bases: 6. This CDR3 reads CASSRTGVREQYF. The DNA for the CDR3 is TGTGCCAGTAGTCGGACAGGGGTTCGGGAGCAGTACTTC.

The genes are TRBV28 and TRBJ1-2, with a tentative D call TRBD1 (6 bases). The CDR3 is 12 residues long. V was shortened by 8 bases and J by 8 bases, with 15 bases between the two germline ends. Germline loops: CDR1 MDHEN, CDR2 SYDVKM. In nucleotides, the CDR3 is TGTGCCAGCTTACGACAGGCCGCGGGCTACACCTTC. Amino acid sequence: CASLRQAAGYTF.

The chain uses TRBV27 and TRBJ2-1; tentative D call: TRBD2 (6 bases). V was cut by 2 bases and J by 6 bases, with 8 bases left in between. CDR3 length: 13 residues. Per the germline V gene, CDR1 is MNHEY and CDR2 is SMNVEV (reference sequence). The CDR3 loop is CASSLQGGNEQFF. The DNA of the CDR3 is TGTGCCAGCAGTTTACAGGGAGGCAATGAGCAGTTCTTC.

This rearrangement joins TRBV5-6 to TRBJ2-7; 7 bases fit TRBD1. V was clipped by 5 bases and J by 5 bases; unmatched bases: 13. CDR1 is SGHDT and CDR2 is YYEEEE in the germline V gene. CDR3 length: 15 residues. The CDR3 nucleotides are TGTGCCAGCAGGGATCCCGGGACAGCGAAAGACGAGCAGTACTTC. Translated: CASRDPGTAKDEQYF.

This sequence joins TRBV24-1 and TRBJ2-3, with 8 bases matching TRBD2. Germline CDR1 and CDR2: KGHDR and SFDVKD. The CDR3 length is 15 residues. V trimming: 5 bases; J trimming: 6 bases; junction bases outside the gene matches: 9. CDR3 in DNA: TGTGCCACCAGTGTGTCGGGAGGGTCCCCGGATACGCAGTATTTT. This gives the protein CATSVSGGSPDTQYF.

This chain joins TRBV9 and TRBJ2-3; 11 bases fit TRBD2. V lost 2 bases and J lost 3; bases outside the gene matches: 2. Germline loops: CDR1 SGDLS, CDR2 YYNGEE. This CDR3 is 15 amino acids long. The chain's CDR3 is CASSVTSGKTDTQYF. The CDR3 DNA sequence: TGTGCCAGCAGCGTGACTAGCGGGAAAACAGATACGCAGTATTTT.

J is TRBJ2-2 and V is TRBV7-2, with TRBD2 identical over 11 bases. CDR1 is SGHTA, CDR2 FQGNSA, per germline. With 1 base clipped from V and 5 bases from J, the junction kept 0 bases outside the gene matches. The CDR3 runs 15 residues. The DNA for the CDR3 is TGTGCCAGCAGCTTAGGGACTAGCGGGACCGGGGAGCTGTTTTTT. It yields the protein CASSLGTSGTGELFF.

CDR3 loop: CASSFLRDRGGTGELFF. CDR3 sequence (DNA): TGTGCCAGCAGCTTTCTCCGGGACAGGGGTGGGACCGGGGAGCTGTTTTTT. The V and J genes are TRBV5-6 and TRBJ2-2, with 10 bases aligning to TRBD1. Trimming took 2 bases from V and 5 from J; bases not matched to a gene: 9. Germline CDR1 and CDR2: SGHDT and YYEEEE. This CDR3 region has 17 residues.

This sequence joins TRBV7-3 and TRBJ1-5; 9 bases fit TRBD1. Germline CDR1 reads SGHTA; CDR2 reads FQGTGA. The trim removed 6 bases at V and 1 base at J, leaving 19 bases unmatched. CDR3 length equals 20 residues. CDR3 protein: CASRFCFGTGSTASNQPQHF. The CDR3 DNA is TGTGCCAGCAGATTCTGCTTCGGGACAGGGTCGACCGCAAGCAATCAGCCCCAGCATTTT.

The rearrangement joins TRBV4-3 to TRBJ2-1; 7 nucleotides align to TRBD1. In germline, CDR1 is LGHNA, CDR2 YSLEER. Trimming took 4 bases from V and 2 from J; bases not matched to a gene: 8. The CDR3 extends over 16 amino acids. CDR3 nucleotides: TGCGCCAGCAGCCCCGACCGGGACAGTACCTACAATGAGCAGTTCTTC. As protein: CASSPDRDSTYNEQFF.

V usage is TRBV11-3 and J usage is TRBJ2-1; 14 nucleotides match TRBD2. V lost 4 bases and J lost 8; bases outside the gene matches: 4. The CDR3 runs to 15 residues. CDR1 SGHNT and CDR2 YENEEA come from the germline V gene. CDR3 bases: TGTGCCAGCAGCTGGACTAGCGGGAGGTTAGATGAGCAGTTCTTC. Translated, it gives CASSWTSGRLDEQFF. The complete variable domain, with remaining parts taken from reference TRBV11-3 and TRBJ2-1, reads EAGVVQSPRYKIIEKKQPVAFWCNPISGHNTLYWYLQNLGQGPELLIRYENEEAVDDSQLPKDRFSAERLKGVDSTLKIQPAELGDSAVYLCASSWTSGRLDEQFFGPGTRLTVL.

In this sample, this clone turned up a few times. V usage is TRBV4-3 and J usage is TRBJ2-7; TRBD2 matches 9 bases. The CDR3 runs 15 residues. The J segment lost 4 bases and the V segment lost 1 base, leaving 5 bases of the junction unmatched. Per the germline V gene, CDR1 is LGHNA and CDR2 is YSLEER. CDR3 sequence reads: CASSQARLAGYEQYF. The CDR3 bases are TGCGCCAGCAGCCAAGCGCGGCTAGCGGGATACGAGCAGTACTTC.

This clone was found once. CDR3 sequence (DNA): TGTGCCAGCAGCTTATTACCGGGGAGGACAGGGGGTGAAAAACTGTTTTTT. Translated, it gives CASSLLPGRTGGEKLFF. V usage is TRBV7-2 and J usage is TRBJ1-4, with 10 bases identical to TRBD1. The CDR3 is 17 amino acids. Germline V CDR1 and CDR2: SGHTA, FQGNSA. With V trimmed by 2 bases and J by 7 bases, 10 bases remained unmatched.

This chain joins TRBV11-1 and TRBJ2-2, with D hard to call. V dropped 1 base and J dropped 1 base, with 7 bases sitting between them. This CDR3 spans 15 amino acids. The germline gives CDR1 SGHAT, CDR2 FQDESV (reference sequence). The CDR3 DNA sequence: TGTGCCAGCAGCTTAGGAGTGGTGAACACCGGGGAGCTGTTTTTT. It specifies CASSLGVVNTGELFF.

The chain joins TRBV6-2 or TRBV6-3 to TRBJ2-3, with 8 nucleotides matching TRBD2. Germline-derived CDR1 and CDR2 are MNHEY and SVGEGT. V lost 5 bases and J lost 1; bases outside the gene matches: 2. The CDR3 sequence is 14 residues long. CDR3 in DNA: TGTGCCAGCAGTAAGACTAGCGGCACAGATACGCAGTATTTT. Amino acid sequence: CASSKTSGTDTQYF.

V gene TRBV18 combines with J gene TRBJ1-5; maybe TRBD1 (5 bases). Trimming stripped 3 bases from V and 3 bases from J, with 6 bases between. CDR1 is KGHSH and CDR2 is LQKENI in the germline V gene. This CDR3 contains 13 residues. CDR3 residues: CASSPDTNQPQHF. CDR3 coding DNA: TGTGCCAGCTCACCGGACACCAATCAGCCCCAGCATTTT.